Following are 8 T cell receptor beta chains from one sample sequenced in a study of shared clonotypes between healthy human individuals. Libraries were prepared by immunoSEQ multiplex PCR; TCRdb keeps only in-frame clonotypes and omits some of them. The table shows over a million clones, with around 78% occurring only once. Sequencing was carried out using memory CD4+ T cells from PBMCs. Regarding subset: CD45RA-negative fraction. Receptors originate from a man aged 18 to 35 in good health. Some clones in this sample may be carry-over from other donors' samples.

This rearrangement joins TRBV28 to TRBJ1-1; a weak D match, TRBD1 (5 bases). The CDR3 contains 14 residues. The germline V gene encodes CDR1 MDHEN and CDR2 SYDVKM. The V and J ends lost 8 bases and 3 bases respectively, with 16 bases between them. The CDR3 DNA is TGTGCCAGCCTGGGACGACTCCGGGACACTGAAGCTTTCTTT. Its translation: CASLGRLRDTEAFF.

The CDR3 region has the DNA TGCGCCAGCAGCCCCTATCGACAGGGGACAAATGAAAAACTGTTTTTT. Its translation is CASSPYRQGTNEKLFF. The gene calls are TRBV5-1 and TRBJ1-4; the match to TRBD1 covers 8 bases. Germline CDR1 reads SGHRS; CDR2 reads YFSETQ. The CDR3 consists of 16 residues. J lost 5 bases, V lost 4 bases, and 10 bases had no gene match.

The chain is built from TRBV18 and TRBJ2-1; 9 nucleotides agree with TRBD1. The CDR3 spans 15 residues. The germline V gene encodes CDR1 KGHSH and CDR2 LQKENI. With 3 bases clipped from V and 2 bases from J, the junction kept 2 bases outside the gene matches. Here the CDR3 reads CASSPRDRAYNEQFF. The CDR3 DNA reads TGTGCCAGCTCACCCCGGGACAGGGCCTACAATGAGCAGTTCTTC.

V usage is TRBV6-6 and J usage is TRBJ1-2; D ambiguous. Trimming stripped 6 bases from V and 4 bases from J, with 6 bases between. The CDR3 consists of 11 residues. The V gene's germline CDR1 is MNHNY and CDR2 SVGAGI (reference sequence). The CDR3 loop reads CASRTTYGYTF. DNA of the CDR3: TGTGCCAGCAGGACGACCTATGGCTACACCTTC.

The rearrangement joins TRBV6-1 to TRBJ2-7; the match to TRBD2 covers 8 bases. In germline, CDR1 is MNHNS, CDR2 SASEGT. This CDR3 region has 15 residues. The trim removed 3 bases at V and 4 bases at J, leaving 8 bases unmatched. For the CDR3, the DNA is TGTGCCAGCAGTGAGCTAATAGCGGGACCGTACGAGCAGTACTTC. Protein: CASSELIAGPYEQYF.

This clone was detected ten times or more. The rearrangement joins TRBV7-6 to TRBJ2-1, with D uncertain. The CDR3 covers 16 residues. Germline V gene sequence: CDR1 SGHVS, CDR2 FNYEAQ. Trimming took 4 bases from V and 4 from J, leaving 17 bases between them. In DNA, the CDR3 is TGTGCCAGCAGCTACGGACCCTCGGTGAGTTACAATGAGCAGTTCTTC. It is translated as CASSYGPSVSYNEQFF.

On this clone itself: An end of the junction does not agree with germline; a read error may underlie this. Additional DNA sequences in this sample encode the identical CDR3. This chain connects TRBV10-3 to TRBJ1-1; tentatively, D is TRBD1 (6 bases). This CDR3 is built from 13 residues. In germline, CDR1 is ENHRY, CDR2 SYGVKD. CDR3 in DNA: TGTGCCATCGGTCGCGCGGGGGGCACTGAAGCCTTCTTT. It codes for CAIGRAGGTEAFF.

This clone has a count of ten or more. The V and J genes are TRBV10-3 and TRBJ1-3; D is uncertain. The CDR3 has 15 amino acids. Between the trimmed V and J ends, which lost 2 bases and 3 bases, there was a span of 11 bases. Germline CDR1 reads ENHRY; CDR2 reads SYGVKD. The CDR3 reads CAISESRANGNTIYF. Written as DNA, the CDR3 is TGTGCCATCAGTGAGAGCAGAGCGAATGGAAACACCATATATTTT.